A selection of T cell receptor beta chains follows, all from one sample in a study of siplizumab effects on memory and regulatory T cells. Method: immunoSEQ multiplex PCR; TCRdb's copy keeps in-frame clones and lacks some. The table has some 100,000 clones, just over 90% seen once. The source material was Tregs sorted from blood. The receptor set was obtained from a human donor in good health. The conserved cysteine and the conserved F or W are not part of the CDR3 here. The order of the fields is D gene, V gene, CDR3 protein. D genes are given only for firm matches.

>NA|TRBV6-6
ASSYLTGNSGNTIY
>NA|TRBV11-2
ASSLEATAPSEAF
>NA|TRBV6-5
ASSRWPGSFYEQY
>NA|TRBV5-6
ASSFRYTEAF
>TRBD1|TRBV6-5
ASSSDRGRNSPLH
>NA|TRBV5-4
ASSRDFQYEQY
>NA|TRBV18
ASSPRNSGELF
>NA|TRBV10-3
AIHGGPNEKLF
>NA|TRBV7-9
ASSLAEGVGNTIY
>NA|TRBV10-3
AISDSGYEQY
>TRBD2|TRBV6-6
ASSHSGRQAYEQY
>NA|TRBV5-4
ASSFGTRWAQY
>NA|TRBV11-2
ASSLGTGELF
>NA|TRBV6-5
ASSYTPGNRAF
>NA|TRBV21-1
ASSSRGGLASSGANVLT
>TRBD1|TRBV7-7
ASRGTANTGELF
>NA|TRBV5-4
ASSRRAPEGEAF
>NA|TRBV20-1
SATPREAF
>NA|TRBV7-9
ASSLRGNEQF
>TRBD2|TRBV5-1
ASGDPSGGLADTQY
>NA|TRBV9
ATSPKANTGELF
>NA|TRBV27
ASSLRGVTEAF
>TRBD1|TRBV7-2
ASRHGTGANEHNEQF